The present entry profiles one TCR beta chain with its context. The entry originates in a study of cytomegalovirus exposure and HLA in healthy donors. The PCR used 60 Vbeta and 13 Jbeta primers. Libraries were prepared by immunoSEQ multiplex PCR; TCRdb keeps only in-frame clonotypes and omits some of them. Of roughly 250,000 clones listed, about four fifths are singletons. CDR3 length: 14 residues. V was pared by 3 bases and J by 1 base, with 9 bases between. CDR1 is MNHEY, CDR2 SMNVEV, per germline (reference sequence). The sequence was collected from a woman aged 35 to 49 in good health and CMV-seropositive. The genes are TRBV27 and TRBJ1-1; a weak D match, TRBD1 (5 bases). Sequencing input: PBMCs. The CDR3 nucleotides read TGTGCCAGCAGTTTCAGACAGCGGAACACTGAAGCTTTCTTT. Its translation is CASSFRQRNTEAFF.